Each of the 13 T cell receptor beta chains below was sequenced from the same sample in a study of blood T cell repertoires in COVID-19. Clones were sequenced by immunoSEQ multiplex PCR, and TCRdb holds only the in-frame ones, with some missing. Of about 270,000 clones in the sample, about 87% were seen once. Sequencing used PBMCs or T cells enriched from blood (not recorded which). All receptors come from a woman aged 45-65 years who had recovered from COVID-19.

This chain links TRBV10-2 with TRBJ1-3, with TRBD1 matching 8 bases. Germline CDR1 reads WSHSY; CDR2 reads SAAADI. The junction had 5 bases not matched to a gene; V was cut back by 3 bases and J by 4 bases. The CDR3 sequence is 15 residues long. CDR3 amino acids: CASSEGQGAGNTIYF. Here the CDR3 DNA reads TGCGCCAGCAGTGAAGGACAGGGAGCAGGAAACACCATATATTTT.

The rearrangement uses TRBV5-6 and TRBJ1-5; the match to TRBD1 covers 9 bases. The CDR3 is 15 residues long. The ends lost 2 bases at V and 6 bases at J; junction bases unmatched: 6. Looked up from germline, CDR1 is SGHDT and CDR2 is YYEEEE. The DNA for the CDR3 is TGTGCCAGCAGCTTAAGAACAGGGGGCTTTCAGCCCCAGCATTTT. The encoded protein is CASSLRTGGFQPQHF.

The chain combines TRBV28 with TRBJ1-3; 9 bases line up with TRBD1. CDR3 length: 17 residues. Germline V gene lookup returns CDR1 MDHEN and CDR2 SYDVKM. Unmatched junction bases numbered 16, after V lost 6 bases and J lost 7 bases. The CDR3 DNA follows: TGTGCCAGCAGACAACAGGGGGCTAATACTGGTGGGAACACCATATATTTT. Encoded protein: CASRQQGANTGGNTIYF. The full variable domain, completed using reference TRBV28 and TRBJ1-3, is DVKVTQSSRYLVKRTGEKVFLECVQDMDHENMFWYRQDPGLGLRLIYFSYDVKMKEKGDIPEGYSVSREKKERFSLILESASTNQTSMYLCASRQQGANTGGNTIYFGEGSWLTVV.

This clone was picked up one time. The CDR3 nucleotides are TGTGCCAGCAGCTTGGGAGGGGGCATCTATGGCTACACCTTC. Translating it yields CASSLGGGIYGYTF. This sequence joins TRBV5-5 and TRBJ1-2; 7 nucleotides align to TRBD1. J lost 4 bases, V lost 0 bases, and 3 bases had no gene match. Germline CDR1 SGHKS, CDR2 YYEKEE (reference sequence). The CDR3 loop spans 14 amino acids.

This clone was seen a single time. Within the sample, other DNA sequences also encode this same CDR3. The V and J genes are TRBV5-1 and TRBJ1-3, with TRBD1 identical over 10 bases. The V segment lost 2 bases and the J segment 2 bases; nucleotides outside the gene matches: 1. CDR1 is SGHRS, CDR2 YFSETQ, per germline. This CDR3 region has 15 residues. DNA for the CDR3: TGCGCCAGCAGCTTAGGACAGGGGGCTGGAAACACCATATATTTT. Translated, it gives CASSLGQGAGNTIYF.

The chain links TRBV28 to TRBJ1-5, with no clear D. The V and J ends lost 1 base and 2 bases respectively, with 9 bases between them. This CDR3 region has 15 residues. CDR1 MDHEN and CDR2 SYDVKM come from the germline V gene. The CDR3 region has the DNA TGTGCCAGCAGTTTATTTAGTTTCCGCAATCAGCCCCAGCATTTT. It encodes CASSLFSFRNQPQHF.

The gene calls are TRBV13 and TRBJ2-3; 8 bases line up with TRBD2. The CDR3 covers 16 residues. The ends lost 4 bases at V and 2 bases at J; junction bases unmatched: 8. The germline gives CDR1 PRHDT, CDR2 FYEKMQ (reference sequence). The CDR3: CASSSSGTRLTDTQYF. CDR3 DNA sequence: TGTGCCAGCAGCTCGTCCGGGACTAGGCTCACAGATACGCAGTATTTT.

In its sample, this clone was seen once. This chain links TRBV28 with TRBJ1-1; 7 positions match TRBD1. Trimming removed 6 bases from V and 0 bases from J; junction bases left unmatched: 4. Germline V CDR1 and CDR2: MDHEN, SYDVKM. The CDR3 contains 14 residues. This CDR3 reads CASSRGQVNTEAFF. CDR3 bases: TGTGCCAGCAGCCGTGGACAGGTGAACACTGAAGCTTTCTTT.

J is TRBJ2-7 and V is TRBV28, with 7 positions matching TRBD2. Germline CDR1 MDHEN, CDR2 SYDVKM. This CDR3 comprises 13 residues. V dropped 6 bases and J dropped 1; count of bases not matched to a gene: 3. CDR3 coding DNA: TGTGCCAGCAGGGAAGCGGGATCCTACGAGCAGTACTTC. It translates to CASREAGSYEQYF.

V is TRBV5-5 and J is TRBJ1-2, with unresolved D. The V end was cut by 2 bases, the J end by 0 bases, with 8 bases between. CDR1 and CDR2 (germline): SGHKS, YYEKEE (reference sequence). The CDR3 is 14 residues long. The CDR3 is CASSFPRTNYGYTF. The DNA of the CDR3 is TGTGCCAGCAGCTTCCCCAGAACTAACTATGGCTACACCTTC.

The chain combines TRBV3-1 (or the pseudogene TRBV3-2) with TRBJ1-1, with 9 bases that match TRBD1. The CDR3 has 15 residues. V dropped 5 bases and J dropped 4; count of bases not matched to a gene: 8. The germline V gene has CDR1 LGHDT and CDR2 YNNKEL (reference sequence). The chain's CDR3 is CASSKQGAGGTEAFF. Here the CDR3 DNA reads TGTGCCAGCAGCAAACAGGGGGCTGGGGGCACTGAAGCTTTCTTT.

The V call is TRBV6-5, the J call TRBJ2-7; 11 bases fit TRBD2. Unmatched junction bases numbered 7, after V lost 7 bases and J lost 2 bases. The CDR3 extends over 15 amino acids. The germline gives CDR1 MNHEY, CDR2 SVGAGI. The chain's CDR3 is CASISPGLAAYEQYF. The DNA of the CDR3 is TGTGCCAGCATTTCCCCGGGACTAGCGGCCTACGAGCAGTACTTC.

The CDR3, as DNA: TGTGCCAGCAGTATCTCCGGGACAACCTACGAGCAGTACTTC. Amino acids: CASSISGTTYEQYF. The rearrangement links TRBV6-5 to TRBJ2-7; weak D call: TRBD1 (6 bases). Germline values: CDR1 MNHEY, CDR2 SVGAGI. This CDR3 spans 14 amino acids. Trimming cost V 5 bases and J 2 bases, with 13 bases left between them.